This T cell receptor (beta chain) was observed in a study of blood T cell repertoires in COVID-19. V lost 4 bases to trimming and J lost 7 bases; unmatched junction nucleotides: 17. Germline values: CDR1 LGHDT, CDR2 YNNKEL (reference sequence). The CDR3 has 18 residues. Measured with immunoSEQ multiplex PCR; TCRdb has only the in-frame clones, and not every one. The data hold over 150,000 clones, with approximately 81% observed a single time. This TCR was recovered from an older woman with COVID-19, enrolled during active disease. Sequenced input: peripheral blood. J is TRBJ2-7 and V is TRBV3-1 (or the pseudogene TRBV3-2), with 12 bases fitting TRBD2. For the CDR3, the DNA is TGTGCCAGCAGCCCCTTCCGCACGCTAGCGGGAGGGCCGAGAGAGCAGTACTTC. As protein: CASSPFRTLAGGPREQYF.